This TCR beta chain was recorded in a study of T-cell memory formation after mild COVID-19 (dated by TCRdb to the early 2020s). Study-level background: TCR sequence clusters from the two donors were largely donor specific. In a couple of donors, T-cell clones that expanded and contracted after mild COVID-19 were tracked by sequencing TCRalpha and TCRbeta repertoires over time. The cohort was made up of two young adult volunteers, one female and one male, who were previously healthy. General study outcomes and caveats: Only a couple of mild cases were covered in the study, and larger cohorts including severe cases with pre-infection samples were considered necessary. Contracting CD4+ clones were located mainly in the CM and EM memory subsets, whereas CD8+ clones were found to be enriched in EMRA. Clones contracting from day 15 to 85 had balanced CD4/CD8 phenotypes, while a second wave expanding from day 15 to 37 was biased towards CD4+. Some responding clones were found in pre-infection memory, which suggests that pre-existing cross-reactive memory T cells took part in the SARS-CoV-2 response. SARS-CoV-2 specificity was not confirmed for the second-wave clones peaking on day 37.

Sequencing was performed on an Illumina NovaSeq 6000. cDNA libraries for TCRalpha and TCRbeta were prepared by 5'RACE using constant-segment primers, with sample barcodes and unique molecular identifiers added. RNA was extracted from every sample with Trizol reagent. The libraries were amplified in two PCR steps, and the second step added a second sample barcode and Illumina TruSeq adapters. Libraries were sequenced on an Illumina NovaSeq with 2 x 150 bp paired-end reads. Per the source publication's procedure: With migec v1.2.7, reads were demultiplexed and then collapsed into UMI-guided consensus sequences. Using mixcr v2.1.11, UMI consensuses were aligned to TRA and TRB V and J templates and then assembled into clonotypes. Expanded or contracted clonotypes were those called significant by both edgeR and NoisET, with noise models trained on biological replicates. For edgeR calls, the cutoffs were a false discovery rate-adjusted p below 0.01 and a log2 fold-change threshold of 1. As an exploratory analysis of dynamics, max-normalized trajectories of the 1000 most abundant clonotypes were examined with PCA combined with hierarchical clustering. The CD4 or CD8 phenotype of responding clones was assigned using the separately sequenced CD4+ and CD8+ repertoires. The public reads were run again by TCRdb, first through fastp at Q25 and then through MiXCR, and only productive beta chains were kept. Each entry is one CDR3 protein sequence, shown with its most common DNA and genes. TCRdb's processing, not the authors', yielded these V and J calls. This sample lists about 150,000 distinct CDR3 sequences; roughly 15% were detected once. 12% to 15% of the sample rests with the top ten.

Comment on this clonotype: No antigen is known for it. Base quality data are lacking; no much larger clone is found one base away.

The CDR3 sequence holds 15 residues, the cysteine and phenylalanine included. The read is trimmed to its CDR3 DNA, 45 bases read in frame from base 1. Trimming at the junction amounts to 2 bases on V and 0 bases on J, and the germline ends lie 12 bases apart. CDR1 SGDLS and CDR2 YYNGEE are derived from the germline V gene. Ficoll-Paque density gradient centrifugation was the method used to isolate PBMCs. This receptor was obtained from an adult woman who had mild COVID-19 (a few samples of this study predate the infection). The sample titles of this study are shuffled in the database, so cell type and time point are left out; the donor was told from shared clones. The V gene is TRBV9 and the J gene is TRBJ2-7; the D element could tentatively be TRBD1 or TRBD2, as 7 bases agree for each. The sample taken for sequencing was PBMCs or a T cell subset sorted from them (not recorded which). The CDR3 protein is CASSVGGGTSYEQYF. The sequenced DNA: TGTGCCAGCAGCGTGGGAGGGGGCACCTCCTACGAGCAGTACTTC.